This entry lists 7 T cell receptor beta chains sequenced from one sample in a study of T cell responses to AZD1222 COVID-19 vaccine. Produced via immunoSEQ multiplex PCR; TCRdb's table is partial and in-frame only. This repertoire shows approximately 97,000 clones, 80% to 85% found once; its top ten account for more than 15%. The sequenced sample was peripheral blood, obtained on day 0 of AZD1222 vaccination. The receptors originated from an adult in good health.

The rearrangement uses TRBV3-1 (or the pseudogene TRBV3-2) and TRBJ1-6, with D uncertain. This CDR3 comprises 17 residues. V dropped 1 base and J dropped 5 bases, with 15 bases sitting between them. Germline values: CDR1 LGHDT, CDR2 YNNKEL (reference sequence). The CDR3 loop is CASSQAAQTLNNSPLHF. CDR3 coding DNA: TGTGCCAGCAGCCAAGCAGCCCAGACCCTCAATAATTCACCCCTCCACTTT.

The chain carries TRBV7-8 and TRBJ1-2; possible D gene TRBD1, 6 bases. Germline V gene data show CDR1 as SGHVS and CDR2 as FQNEAQ. With 2 bases removed from V and 8 bases from J, the gap between germline ends came to 12 bases. The CDR3 spans 13 residues. The CDR3 region is CASSLQGMGGYTF. Here the CDR3 DNA reads TGTGCCAGCAGCTTACAGGGGATGGGAGGCTACACCTTC.

This chain links TRBV11-3 with TRBJ1-1; D perhaps matches TRBD1 (5 bases). The CDR3 spans 13 residues. V lost 5 bases, J lost 7 bases, and 14 bases lay in between. CDR1 SGHNT and CDR2 YENEEA come from the germline V gene. CDR3 sequence: CASSASWQGEAFF. CDR3 DNA sequence: TGTGCCAGCAGCGCCTCCTGGCAGGGTGAAGCTTTCTTT.

This chain joins TRBV7-9 and TRBJ2-5, with D possibly matching TRBD2 (5 bases). The CDR3 consists of 12 residues. V lost 4 bases to trimming and J lost 3 bases, with 6 bases between them. Looked up from germline, CDR1 is SEHNR and CDR2 is FQNEAQ (reference sequence). The CDR3 sequence is CASSSLEETQYF. In DNA, the CDR3 is TGTGCCAGCAGCTCACTAGAAGAGACCCAGTACTTC.

The chain links TRBV3-1 (or the pseudogene TRBV3-2) to TRBJ2-7, with D perhaps matching TRBD1 (5 bases). Germline-derived CDR1 and CDR2 are LGHDT and YNNKEL (reference sequence). This CDR3 comprises 12 residues. The V end was cut by 4 bases, the J end by 6 bases, with 10 bases between. The CDR3 loop is CASSRQSIEQYF. As DNA, the CDR3 is TGTGCCAGCAGCCGACAGTCAATCGAGCAGTACTTC.

The V gene is TRBV19, the J gene TRBJ2-7; TRBD2 agrees at 13 bases. The J segment lost 3 bases and the V segment lost 1 base, leaving 6 bases of the junction unmatched. The CDR3 is 17 residues long. Germline V lookup: CDR1 LNHDA, CDR2 SQIVND (reference sequence). The CDR3: CASSIALGLAGNYEQYF. CDR3 DNA: TGTGCCAGTAGTATAGCCTTGGGACTAGCGGGGAACTACGAGCAGTACTTC.

The chain recombines TRBV29-1 with TRBJ1-2, with 8 bases aligning to TRBD1. This CDR3 comprises 17 residues. CDR1 SQVTM and CDR2 ANQGSEA come from the germline V gene. This CDR3 is CSGSTGEEGAGNYGYTF. The CDR3 bases are TGCAGTGGGTCGACAGGGGAAGAGGGTGCGGGTAACTATGGCTACACCTTC.